Below, 6 T cell receptor beta chains from the same sample are listed, as sequenced in a study of cytomegalovirus exposure and HLA in healthy donors. The PCR used 60 Vbeta and 13 Jbeta primers. The assay was immunoSEQ multiplex PCR, and TCRdb's table has in-frame clones only and misses some. The sample includes about 180,000 clones, roughly three quarters of them seen just once. The specimen was PBMCs. These receptors came from a woman younger than 45 in good health and CMV-seropositive.

This sequence joins TRBV28 and TRBJ1-2; 10 bases map to TRBD1. The V gene end was trimmed by 7 bases and the J gene end by 2 bases; junction bases not matched to a gene: 7. Germline V gene lookup returns CDR1 MDHEN and CDR2 SYDVKM. CDR3 length: 15 amino acids. The CDR3 bases are TGTGCCAGCAACCCGGGACAGGGGAGGAACTATGGCTACACCTTC. It codes for CASNPGQGRNYGYTF.

This chain links TRBV29-1 with TRBJ2-1, with a tentative D call TRBD2 (7 bases). CDR3 length: 18 residues. Per germline, CDR1 SQVTM and CDR2 ANQGSEA. The V gene lost 1 base and the J gene lost 1 base, with 20 bases spanning the gap. As DNA, the CDR3 is TGCAGCGTTGAAGGCTATGGGGGCGGGGGAGGTTCCTACAATGAGCAGTTCTTC. This codes for CSVEGYGGGGGSYNEQFF.

This clone was detected a few times. The V call is TRBV5-6, the J call TRBJ2-3; TRBD1 is a possible D gene (6 bases). CDR3 length: 18 amino acids. The V and J ends lost 2 bases and 0 bases respectively, with 19 bases between them. Germline CDR1 is SGHDT and CDR2 is YYEEEE. The CDR3 sequence: CASSLDRTGGSSTDTQYF. The DNA of the CDR3 is TGTGCCAGCAGCTTAGATCGGACTGGGGGCTCTAGCACAGATACGCAGTATTTT.

This clone was seen once. This chain connects TRBV4-3 to TRBJ1-2; 8 bases align to TRBD1. Germline V CDR1 and CDR2: LGHNA, YSLEER. The J segment lost 8 bases and the V segment lost 3 bases, leaving 8 bases of the junction unmatched. The CDR3 covers 14 residues. CDR3 region: CASSHLGQGLGYTF. The CDR3 DNA reads as TGCGCCAGCAGCCATTTAGGACAGGGATTAGGCTACACCTTC.

This chain connects TRBV19 to TRBJ1-4; D is ambiguous. The ends were cut back, 7 bases at V and 8 bases at J, with 17 bases in the middle. CDR3 length equals 14 residues. Per germline, CDR1 LNHDA and CDR2 SQIVND (reference sequence). CDR3 residues: CASTLSGGSEKLFF. The CDR3 bases are TGTGCCAGTACCCTAAGCGGCGGTTCCGAAAAACTGTTTTTT.

Concerning this clone itself: A junction boundary mismatches the germline segment, possibly from a read error. The V and J genes are TRBV4-3 and TRBJ1-1; D is possibly TRBD1 (6 bases). Germline loops: CDR1 LGHNA, CDR2 YSLEER. The CDR3 is 14 amino acids. The CDR3: CASGQGGVVTEAFF. The CDR3 nucleotides read TGCGCCAGCGGCCAAGGGGGGGTCGTCACTGAAGCTTTCTTT.